The 17 T cell receptor beta chains below were found in one sample sequenced in a study of blood T cell repertoires in COVID-19. Data came from immunoSEQ multiplex PCR; TCRdb stores just in-frame clones and leaves some out. The data show 200,000 or so clones, with about 88% seen just once and around 2.6% held by the top ten. Sequencing was performed on PBMCs or T cells enriched from blood (not recorded which). The receptors originated from a young woman who had recovered from COVID-19.

The chain recombines TRBV5-4 with TRBJ2-5, with 9 nucleotides matching TRBD2. Germline V lookup: CDR1 SGHNT, CDR2 YYREEE (reference sequence). This CDR3 is built from 16 residues. The V segment lost 4 bases and the J segment 5 bases; nucleotides outside the gene matches: 12. Here the CDR3 reads CASSPAPTSGGETQYF. The CDR3 nucleotides are TGTGCCAGCAGCCCAGCACCGACTAGCGGAGGCGAGACCCAGTACTTC. The full variable domain, rest sourced from reference TRBV5-4 and TRBJ2-5, is ETGVTQSPTHLIKTRGQQVTLRCSSQSGHNTVSWYQQALGQGPQFIFQYYREEENGRGNFPPRFSGLQFPNYSSELNVNALELDDSALYLCASSPAPTSGGETQYFGPGTRLLVL.

The chain carries TRBV6-5 and TRBJ2-5; no clear D. Germline V gives CDR1 MNHEY, CDR2 SVGAGI. Deletions cut 8 bases from V and 1 base from J, with 8 bases between. The CDR3 covers 12 residues. The CDR3: CASSRSQETQYF. For the CDR3, the DNA is TGTGCCAGCTCCCGTTCCCAAGAGACCCAGTACTTC.

The gene calls are TRBV3-1 (or the pseudogene TRBV3-2) and TRBJ2-7; 7 bases fit TRBD1. The CDR3 spans 14 residues. In germline, CDR1 is LGHDT, CDR2 YNNKEL (reference sequence). The ends lost 4 bases at V and 6 bases at J; junction bases unmatched: 9. For the CDR3, the DNA is TGTGCCAGCAGCCCCCAGGGGGAATCTGGCGAGCAGTACTTC. This codes for CASSPQGESGEQYF.

The rearrangement joins TRBV6-2 or TRBV6-3 to TRBJ1-1; 8 nucleotides agree with TRBD1. The junction had 11 bases not matched to a gene; V was cut back by 4 bases and J by 1 base. From germline, CDR1 is MNHEY and CDR2 SVGEGT. CDR3 length: 17 residues. In DNA, the CDR3 is TGTGCCAGCAGTTGGACAGGGAAGGGGCCTAGGAACACTGAAGCTTTCTTT. Its protein product is CASSWTGKGPRNTEAFF.

The table lists this clone with a count of one. CDR3 residues: CASSFRGSQTQYF. The CDR3 DNA follows: TGTGCCAGCAGCTTCAGGGGGTCTCAGACCCAGTACTTC. The chain couples TRBV7-3 to TRBJ2-5; 7 bases fit TRBD1. With V trimmed by 3 bases and J by 6 bases, 4 bases remained unmatched. Germline assignment: CDR1 SGHTA and CDR2 FQGTGA. There are 13 residues in the CDR3.

The chain has TRBV18 and TRBJ2-7; D is perhaps TRBD1 (6 bases). This CDR3 has 15 amino acids. Between the trimmed V and J ends, which lost 0 bases and 6 bases, there was a span of 15 bases. Germline loops: CDR1 KGHSH, CDR2 LQKENI. CDR3 loop: CASSPPWDTEPEQYF. The DNA of the CDR3 is TGTGCCAGCTCACCACCTTGGGACACGGAGCCCGAGCAGTACTTC.

This clone was seen more than once but under ten times. The rearrangement uses TRBV6-1 and TRBJ1-4; TRBD1 matches at 8 bases. J gave up 6 bases and V 1 base, and 7 bases lay outside the gene matches. In germline, CDR1 is MNHNS, CDR2 SASEGT. The CDR3 totals 16 residues. The CDR3 sequence: CASSEVVGQGHEKLFF. The CDR3 nucleotides read TGTGCCAGCAGTGAAGTAGTAGGACAGGGACATGAAAAACTGTTTTTT.

V usage is TRBV18 and J usage is TRBJ1-6, with D maybe TRBD1 (5 bases). Germline V gene sequence: CDR1 KGHSH, CDR2 LQKENI. The CDR3 length is 15 residues. Deletions cut 2 bases from V and 5 bases from J, with 10 bases between. Written as DNA, the CDR3 is TGTGCCAGCTCACCATCTGGACAACATAATTCACCCCTCCACTTT. Amino acids: CASSPSGQHNSPLHF.

The chain uses TRBV19 and TRBJ1-2; D is undetermined. The CDR3 runs to 10 residues. The germline V and J ends were trimmed by 6 bases and 7 bases, with 6 bases remaining between them. Germline CDR1 LNHDA, CDR2 SQIVND (reference sequence). The CDR3 coding sequence is TGTGCCAGTAGAGCCGGTGGCTACACCTTC. This translates into CASRAGGYTF.

V gene TRBV2 combines with J gene TRBJ2-1; TRBD1 agrees at 7 bases. There are 15 residues in the CDR3. Germline assignment: CDR1 SNHLY and CDR2 FYNNEI. Trimming cost V 11 bases and J 2 bases; bases outside gene matches: 12. The CDR3 loop is CASRKRDSPYNEQFF. CDR3 DNA: TGTGCCTCCCGAAAGAGGGACAGCCCCTACAATGAGCAGTTCTTC.

The gene calls are TRBV19 and TRBJ2-5, with D maybe TRBD2 (7 bases). CDR3 length equals 15 residues. Germline V gives CDR1 LNHDA, CDR2 SQIVND (reference sequence). V lost 6 bases to trimming and J lost 5 bases, with 19 bases between them. CDR3 residues: CASSMSGGGRETQYF. CDR3 DNA sequence: TGTGCCAGTAGCATGAGTGGGGGGGGCAGGGAGACCCAGTACTTC.

The chain couples TRBV27 to TRBJ2-3, with 7 bases matching TRBD2. The CDR3 is 14 residues long. V lost 3 bases, J lost 1 base, and 1 base stayed unmatched. The V gene's germline CDR1 is MNHEY and CDR2 SMNVEV (reference sequence). CDR3: CASSLGGGTDTQYF. CDR3 nucleotides: TGTGCCAGCAGTTTGGGGGGGGGCACAGATACGCAGTATTTT.

The genes are TRBV18 and TRBJ1-5; 10 bases fit TRBD1. Germline CDR1 KGHSH, CDR2 LQKENI. The CDR3 consists of 15 residues. The trim removed 6 bases at V and 2 bases at J, leaving 4 bases unmatched. In nucleotides, the CDR3 is TGTGCCAGCTCTCCCGGGACAGGGGGCAATCAGCCCCAGCATTTT. Translating it yields CASSPGTGGNQPQHF.

The chain combines TRBV7-2 with TRBJ1-5; tentative D call: TRBD1 (5 bases). Per the germline V gene, CDR1 is SGHTA and CDR2 is FQGNSA. The V gene lost 1 base and the J gene lost 6 bases, with 10 bases spanning the gap. The CDR3 has 14 amino acids. CDR3 bases: TGTGCCAGCAGCTTAGTGGGGGGTTTTCAGCCCCAGCATTTT. Translation gives CASSLVGGFQPQHF.

The genes are TRBV4-2 and TRBJ2-1, with TRBD2 matching 9 bases. Germline V CDR1 and CDR2: LGHNA, YNFKEQ. V dropped 3 bases and J dropped 5; count of bases not matched to a gene: 8. CDR3 length: 16 residues. CDR3 sequence reads: CASSHIAGAFHNEQFF. The CDR3 region has the DNA TGTGCCAGCAGCCACATAGCGGGGGCATTTCACAATGAGCAGTTCTTC.

The gene calls are TRBV25-1 and TRBJ1-5; D remains unclear. The ends were cut back, 4 bases at V and 1 base at J, with 8 bases in the middle. The CDR3 has 14 amino acids. Germline CDR1 reads MGHDK; CDR2 reads SYGVNS. CDR3 in amino acids: CASSARYSNQPQHF. CDR3 nucleotides: TGTGCCAGCAGTGCCAGGTACAGCAATCAGCCCCAGCATTTT.

The CDR3 here is CASSPLAGAGDTQYF. The CDR3 DNA reads TGTGCCAGCAGCCCCCTAGCGGGGGCCGGGGATACGCAGTATTTT. This chain connects TRBV3-1 (or the pseudogene TRBV3-2) to TRBJ2-3; 10 bases match TRBD2. Per germline, CDR1 LGHDT and CDR2 YNNKEL (reference sequence). V was pared by 4 bases and J by 6 bases, with 7 bases of the junction left unmatched. The CDR3 totals 15 residues.